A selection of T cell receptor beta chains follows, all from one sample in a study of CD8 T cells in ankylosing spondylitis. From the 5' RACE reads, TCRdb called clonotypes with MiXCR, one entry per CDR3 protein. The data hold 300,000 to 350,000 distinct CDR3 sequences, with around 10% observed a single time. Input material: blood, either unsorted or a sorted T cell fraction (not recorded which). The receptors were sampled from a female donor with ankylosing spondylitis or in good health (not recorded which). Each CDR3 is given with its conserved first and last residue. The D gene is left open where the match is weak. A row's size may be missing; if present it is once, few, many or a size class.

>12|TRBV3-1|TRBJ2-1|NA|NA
CASSSPGSEQFF
TGTGCCAGCAGCTCACCGGGTTCTGAGCAGTTCTTC
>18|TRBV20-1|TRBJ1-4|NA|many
CSARDLLDPRGPNEKLFF
TGCAGTGCTAGAGATCTGCTCGACCCCAGGGGTCCTAATGAAAAACTGTTTTTT
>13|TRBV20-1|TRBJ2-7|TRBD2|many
CSAGAGVFREQYF
TGCAGTGCCGGAGCGGGAGTATTCCGCGAGCAGTACTTC
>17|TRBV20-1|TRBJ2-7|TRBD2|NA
CCARDSLASGRLYEQYF
TGCTGTGCTAGAGATAGCCTTGCTAGCGGGAGATTATACGAGCAGTACTTC
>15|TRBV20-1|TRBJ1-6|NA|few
CCARVGEDYNSPLHF
TGCTGTGCTAGGGTGGGGGAGGACTATAATTCACCCCTCCACTTT
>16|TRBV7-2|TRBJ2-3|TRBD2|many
CASSFSSGGLTDTQYF
TGTGCCAGCAGCTTCAGTAGCGGGGGGCTCACAGATACGCAGTATTTT
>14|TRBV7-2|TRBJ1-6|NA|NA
CASSLVAASSPLHF
TGTGCCAGCAGCTTAGTCGCAGCCAGTTCACCCCTCCACTTT
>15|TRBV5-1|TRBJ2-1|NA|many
CASSLGGSGEGEQFF
TGCGCCAGCAGCTTGGGAGGTAGCGGTGAGGGTGAGCAGTTCTTC
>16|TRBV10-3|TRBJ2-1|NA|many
CAIKSSSGSSYNEQFF
TGTGCCATCAAGTCGAGTAGCGGCAGCTCCTACAATGAGCAGTTCTTC
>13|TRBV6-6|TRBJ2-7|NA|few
CASSYSLEYEQYF
TGTGCCAGCAGTTACTCGTTGGAATACGAGCAGTACTTC
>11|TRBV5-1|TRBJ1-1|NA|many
CASSWGTEAFF
TGCGCCAGCAGCTGGGGCACTGAAGCTTTCTTT
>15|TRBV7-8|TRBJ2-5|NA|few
CATLPRRVNQETQYF
TGTGCCACCCTTCCTCGTAGAGTGAACCAAGAGACCCAGTACTTC
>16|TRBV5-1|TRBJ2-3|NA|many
CASSFRLNPSTDTQYF
TGCGCCAGCAGCTTCCGACTTAACCCTAGCACAGATACGCAGTATTTT
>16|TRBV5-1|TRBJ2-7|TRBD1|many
CASRGKTDRGEREQYF
TGCGCCAGCAGGGGTAAAACGGACAGGGGGGAGAGGGAGCAGTACTTC
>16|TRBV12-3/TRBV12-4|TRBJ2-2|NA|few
CASSPSQRLNTGELFF
TGTGCCAGCAGCCCCTCTCAGCGGCTGAACACCGGGGAGCTGTTTTTT
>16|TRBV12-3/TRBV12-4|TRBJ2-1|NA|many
CASSLAPARQLNEQFF
TGTGCCAGCAGTTTAGCGCCCGCCAGACAGTTGAATGAGCAGTTCTTC
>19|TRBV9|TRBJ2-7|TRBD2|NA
CASSVSPSGLAGGHYEQYF
TGTGCCAGCAGCGTATCTCCATCAGGGCTAGCGGGGGGCCATTACGAGCAGTACTTC
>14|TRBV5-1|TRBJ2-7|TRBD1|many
CASSSEQGAHEQYF
TGCGCCAGCAGCTCGGAACAGGGGGCCCACGAGCAGTACTTC
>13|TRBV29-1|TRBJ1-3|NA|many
CSVEVASGNTIYF
TGCAGCGTTGAAGTGGCTTCGGGAAACACCATATATTTT
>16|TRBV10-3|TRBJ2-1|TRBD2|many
CAISDSAGSSYNEQFF
TGTGCCATCAGTGATTCAGCGGGGAGCTCCTACAATGAGCAGTTCTTC
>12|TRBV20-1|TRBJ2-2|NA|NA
CSARERGWELFF
TGCAGTGCTAGAGAACGGGGGTGGGAGCTGTTTTTT
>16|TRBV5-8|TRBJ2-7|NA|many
CASSLEVGPPTEEQYF
TGTGCCAGCAGCTTGGAGGTAGGGCCACCGACGGAGGAGCAGTACTTC
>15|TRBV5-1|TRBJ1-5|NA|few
CASTPGPGLHQPQHF
TGCGCCAGCACCCCCGGACCCGGGCTTCATCAGCCCCAGCATTTT